Included here is one TCR beta chain sequence, with context. Its specificity is unknown. This entry comes from a study of cytomegalovirus exposure and HLA in healthy donors. Here immunoSEQ multiplex PCR was the method, and the copy in TCRdb shows in-frame clones only, minus some. The table includes fewer than 250,000 clones, around 78% detected once. Study conclusions and caveats: Specific recognition of CMV antigens was confirmed in vitro for a few chains (all CMV-associated).

CDR3 size: 15 residues. Germline CDR1 and CDR2: MNHEY and SMNVEV (reference sequence). Trimming shortened V by 6 bases and J by 7 bases, and 16 bases separated the two germline ends. The sequence derives from a woman between 18 and 29 years old in good health and CMV-seronegative. The genes are TRBV27 and TRBJ1-6, with a possible D match to TRBD1 (5 bases). Sequencing input: PBMCs. The CDR3 sequence is CASRGDRIANSPLHF. In nucleotides, the CDR3 is TGTGCCAGCAGGGGAGACAGAATAGCAAATTCACCCCTCCACTTT.